One and the same sample provided the 7 T cell receptor beta chains below, sequenced in a study of blood T cell repertoires in COVID-19. Only in-frame clones appear in the TCRdb table, and some are missing; sequencing was by immunoSEQ multiplex PCR. The table shows about 180,000 clones, with around 80% occurring only once. The sample consisted of peripheral blood. Receptor source: a woman older than 75 with COVID-19, enrolled during active disease.

The J gene is TRBJ1-2, the V gene TRBV5-1, with 8 bases lining up with TRBD1. The CDR3 runs 15 residues. CDR1 and CDR2 (germline): SGHRS, YFSETQ. V dropped 0 bases and J dropped 1; count of bases not matched to a gene: 2. The chain's CDR3 is CASSLGGQVNYGYTF. CDR3 nucleotides: TGCGCCAGCAGCTTGGGGGGACAGGTTAACTATGGCTACACCTTC.

This chain connects TRBV27 to TRBJ1-5, with D perhaps matching TRBD1 (5 bases). The CDR3 covers 15 residues. Germline CDR1 and CDR2: MNHEY and SMNVEV (reference sequence). Trimming removed 8 bases at V and 5 bases at J, with 19 bases between. This CDR3 is CASSPTVGPDQPQHF. The CDR3 coding sequence is TGTGCCAGCTCTCCAACAGTGGGGCCTGATCAGCCCCAGCATTTT.

This clone was seen more than once but under ten times. The chain couples TRBV18 to TRBJ2-3, with TRBD2 as a possible D gene (5 bases). V lost 2 bases, J lost 1 base, and 10 bases lay in between. In germline, CDR1 is KGHSH, CDR2 LQKENI. This CDR3 has 15 residues. The CDR3 nucleotides read TGTGCCAGCTCACCAGAGGACTCTGGCACAGATACGCAGTATTTT. Translated: CASSPEDSGTDTQYF.

The rearrangement links TRBV3-1 (or the pseudogene TRBV3-2) to TRBJ1-2; the D is unclear. V was pared by 3 bases and J by 5 bases, with 19 bases between. This CDR3 has 16 residues. CDR1 is LGHDT and CDR2 is YNNKEL in the germline V gene (reference sequence). The CDR3 is CASSHYSLWPDYGYTF. CDR3 coding DNA: TGTGCCAGCAGCCATTACAGCCTTTGGCCTGATTATGGCTACACCTTC.

CDR3 amino acids: CASGTSGRTRNEQFF. The CDR3, as DNA: TGTGCCAGCGGGACTAGCGGGAGAACGCGGAATGAGCAGTTCTTC. The chain carries TRBV2 and TRBJ2-1, with 14 positions matching TRBD2. The CDR3 covers 15 residues. V trimming: 8 bases; J trimming: 7 bases; junction bases outside the gene matches: 7. Germline lookup yields CDR1 SNHLY and CDR2 FYNNEI.

The chain combines TRBV27 with TRBJ2-2; tentatively, D is TRBD1 (5 bases). CDR1 MNHEY and CDR2 SMNVEV come from the germline V gene (reference sequence). The CDR3 has 14 residues. Trimming removed 4 bases at V and 6 bases at J, with 12 bases between. The CDR3 bases are TGTGCCAGCAGTTCGTCAGGGATCGCCGGGGAGCTGTTTTTT. Translating gives CASSSSGIAGELFF.

This clone was seen a single time. The V call is TRBV30, the J call TRBJ1-3; D unresolved. This CDR3 region has 16 residues. Deletions cut 2 bases from V and 0 bases from J, with 14 bases between. Germline V CDR1 and CDR2: GTSNPN, SVGIG (reference sequence). The CDR3 reads CAWSWGGGSSGNTIYF. CDR3 DNA sequence: TGTGCCTGGAGTTGGGGAGGTGGGAGCTCTGGAAACACCATATATTTT.